The rows below give T cell receptor beta chains drawn from one sample of a study of control samples from healthy donors and cancer patients. Libraries were prepared by immunoSEQ multiplex PCR; TCRdb keeps only in-frame clonotypes and omits some of them. The table shows some 100,000 clones, with about 85% occurring only once. The sample taken for sequencing was blood. The receptors come from a woman aged 45 to 65 in good health. CDR3s include the opening cysteine and the closing phenylalanine or tryptophan. Each record gives: V gene, clone size, CDR3 protein. Only part of the rows carry a size: once, few, many, or a class if the clone is expanded.

TRBV6-5	.	CASIPKWEFDGYTF
TRBV10-3	.	CAISESGRTGLEGPKLFF
TRBV9	.	CASSVAGQGWGDTEAFF
TRBV19	once	CASSTDQLEVIQYF
TRBV19	.	CASSIGQGGYGYTF
TRBV5-1	.	CASSVSNTDTQYF
TRBV28	.	CAVGGTSGNTIYF
TRBV27	.	CASSFRERSPLHF
TRBV11-2	.	CASSFMRGALLNEQFF
TRBV15	few	CATSRGSGGRNTQYF
TRBV9	.	CASSPRTDSTEAFF
TRBV29-1	.	CSVAPSGELFF
TRBV7-2	.	CASSLGLAGAETQYF
TRBV19	.	CASSMGRQYEAFF
TRBV9	.	CASSASGTGGPYGYTF
TRBV6-5	.	CASSYAFSWGYYEQYF
TRBV5-1	.	CASSLGPGQNYEQYF
TRBV18	.	CASSPRNRGLGEKLFF
TRBV13	.	CASSLGRGERTLELFF
TRBV25-1	.	CASSDMAGKGYTEAFF
TRBV6-4	.	CASSDFSNQPQHF
TRBV5-1	.	CASSPGGPNTEAFF
TRBV6-2/TRBV6-3	.	CASSQGTSGHADTQYF
TRBV18	.	CASSPSDREETQYF
TRBV7-2	.	CASSPRRAPYEQYF
TRBV6-6	.	CASSYSRWQGTEAFF
TRBV19	once	CASSTVADTEAFF
TRBV7-2	few	CASSPDRAGGELFF
TRBV27	.	CASSLSGGGVSETQYF
TRBV7-2	.	CASSPSSGNTIYF
TRBV7-2	.	CASSLGQLYGYTF
TRBV19	.	CASTQGGRNYGYTF
TRBV19	.	CASSISELARNTGELFF
TRBV29-1	.	CSVEEGISGANVLTF
TRBV4-2	once	CASSQLAGRAKNIQYF
TRBV6-5	.	CASSGQGGTDTQYF
TRBV11-3	.	CASSLGRASYEQYF
TRBV28	.	CASSLPTSGILSGAKNIQYF
TRBV6-6	.	CASRLGQGGTEAFF
TRBV29-1	.	CSVAGTDGNTIYF
TRBV10-1	.	CASSGDRDRGYEQYF
TRBV7-2	.	CASSLDRGTYGYTF
TRBV6-6	.	CASRRQTNQPQHF